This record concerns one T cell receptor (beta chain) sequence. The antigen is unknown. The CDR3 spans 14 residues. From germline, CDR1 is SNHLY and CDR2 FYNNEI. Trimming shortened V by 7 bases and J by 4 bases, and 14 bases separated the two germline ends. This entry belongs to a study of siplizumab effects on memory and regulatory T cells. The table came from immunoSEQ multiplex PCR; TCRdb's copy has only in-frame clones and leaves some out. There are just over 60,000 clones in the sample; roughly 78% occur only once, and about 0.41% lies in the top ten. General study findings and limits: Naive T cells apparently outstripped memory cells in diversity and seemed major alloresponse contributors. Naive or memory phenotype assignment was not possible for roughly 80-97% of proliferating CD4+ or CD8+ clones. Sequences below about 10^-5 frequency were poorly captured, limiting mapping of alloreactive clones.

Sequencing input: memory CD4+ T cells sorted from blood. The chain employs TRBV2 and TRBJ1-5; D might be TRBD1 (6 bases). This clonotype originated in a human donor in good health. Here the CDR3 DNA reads TGTGCCAGCACGGGGGGGGGCCTTAATCAGCCCCAGCATTTT. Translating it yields CASTGGGLNQPQHF.